The 4 T cell receptor beta chains in this list originate from one sample, sequenced in a study of CD8+ T cells in alopecia areata. Sequencing templates came from extracted RNA that was reverse transcribed into cDNA. Clones were read by immunoSEQ multiplex PCR, and TCRdb kept only the in-frame ones, dropping some. The table records 75,000 to 100,000 clones, 35% to 50% of them present only once. Sequencing was performed on CD4+ T cells sorted from blood. All receptors come from a human donor with alopecia areata.

This chain connects TRBV5-6 to TRBJ2-5; no firm D call. This CDR3 has 14 residues. Looked up from germline, CDR1 is SGHDT and CDR2 is YYEEEE. V gave up 2 bases and J gave up 5 bases, with 13 bases separating them. The CDR3 bases are TGTGCCAGCAGCTTCCTGGCAGGCCACGAGACCCAGTACTTC. This translates into CASSFLAGHETQYF.

The J gene is TRBJ1-1, the V gene TRBV4-2, with 8 bases fitting TRBD1. V lost 8 bases and J lost 10; bases outside the gene matches: 3. CDR3 length: 10 amino acids. In germline, CDR1 is LGHNA, CDR2 YNFKEQ. Written as DNA, the CDR3 is TGTGCCAGCGGCACAGGGGGAGCTTTCTTT. Amino acid sequence: CASGTGGAFF.

The gene calls are TRBV29-1 and TRBJ2-3; unclear D gene. V gave up 6 bases and J gave up 6 bases, with 13 bases separating them. CDR3 length: 12 residues. CDR1 is SQVTM, CDR2 ANQGSEA, per germline. In nucleotides, the CDR3 is TGCAGCGTCCGAGACCCACCGGATACGCAGTATTTT. Translating it yields CSVRDPPDTQYF.

The V and J genes are TRBV28 and TRBJ2-7, with no clear D. From germline, CDR1 is MDHEN and CDR2 SYDVKM. Trimming left V 2 bases short and J 0 bases short, with 17 bases between. This CDR3 comprises 17 residues. The CDR3 DNA reads as TGTGCCAGCAGTTTAAGCTGGTGGGGAACGAGCTCCTACGAGCAGTACTTC. Translated: CASSLSWWGTSSYEQYF. Together with reference TRBV28 and TRBJ2-7, the CDR3 gives the full variable domain: DVKVTQSSRYLVKRTGEKVFLECVQDMDHENMFWYRQDPGLGLRLIYFSYDVKMKEKGDIPEGYSVSREKKERFSLILESASTNQTSMYLCASSLSWWGTSSYEQYFGPGTRLTVT.